These T cell receptor beta chains were read from a single sample in a study of graft-versus-host responses after intestinal transplantation. Using immunoSEQ multiplex PCR, the repertoire was profiled, and TCRdb retains in-frame clones only, with some absent. The sample lists some 83,000 clones, around 91% occurring once. For these receptors, no antigen is known. The sample here was unstimulated CD4+ T cells sorted from spleen or lymph node cells, taken before intestinal transplant. These receptors all come from a human donor who received an intestinal transplant. Both conserved end residues are part of each CDR3. A D gene is named only where the DNA matches it firmly. Clone sizes are given selectively: once, few, many, or a class where the clone is expanded.

D: TRBD2; J: TRBJ2-1; size: NA; V: TRBV5-1; DNA: TGCGCCAGCAGCTTGTCTAGCGGGGGTGGTAATGAGCAGTTCTTC; CDR3: CASSLSSGGGNEQFF
D: TRBD1; J: TRBJ2-5; size: NA; V: TRBV28; DNA: TGTGCCAGCAAACCGGGACAGGGGGCTTCGGAGACCCAGTACTTC; CDR3: CASKPGQGASETQYF
D: NA; J: TRBJ1-2; size: NA; V: TRBV19; DNA: TGTGCCAGTAGTATCCCCGGGGATCCGGGGGGCTACACCTTC; CDR3: CASSIPGDPGGYTF
D: TRBD2; J: TRBJ2-1; size: NA; V: TRBV5-4; DNA: TGTGCCAGCAGCTTGCTCGGGGGGGCGGCCTACAATGAGCAGTTCTTC; CDR3: CASSLLGGAAYNEQFF
D: TRBD1; J: TRBJ2-7; size: NA; V: TRBV6-6; DNA: TGTGCCAGCAGTCGGGACAGGGGCCACGAGCAGTACTTC; CDR3: CASSRDRGHEQYF
D: NA; J: TRBJ1-2; size: NA; V: TRBV5-8; DNA: TGTGCCAGCAGCCTCCCCCTACAGGTAAATGGCTACACCTTC; CDR3: CASSLPLQVNGYTF
D: NA; J: TRBJ1-2; size: NA; V: TRBV27; DNA: TGTGCCAGCAGTTCTGAGGCTAACTATGGCTACACCTTC; CDR3: CASSSEANYGYTF
D: TRBD1; J: TRBJ1-2; size: NA; V: TRBV30; DNA: TGTGCCTGGAGTGGGACAGGGCATGGCTACACCTTC; CDR3: CAWSGTGHGYTF
D: TRBD1; J: TRBJ2-2; size: once; V: TRBV18; DNA: TGTGCCAGCTCTCACGGACAGGCGAACACCGGGGAGCTGTTTTTT; CDR3: CASSHGQANTGELFF
D: NA; J: TRBJ1-6; size: NA; V: TRBV14; DNA: TGTGCCAGCAGCCAGTCCTGGCCAGGGGACAATTCACCCCTCCACTTT; CDR3: CASSQSWPGDNSPLHF
D: TRBD1; J: TRBJ1-1; size: NA; V: TRBV20-1; DNA: TGCAGTGCTGGGGGGACAGATGAAGCTTTCTTT; CDR3: CSAGGTDEAFF
D: NA; J: TRBJ1-4; size: NA; V: TRBV27; DNA: TGTGCCAGCAGTTTCCGGGGGATTGCAACTAATGAAAAACTGTTTTTT; CDR3: CASSFRGIATNEKLFF
D: TRBD2; J: TRBJ2-3; size: NA; V: TRBV7-2; DNA: TGTGCCAGCAGCTTCGGGGGGGGGCCTCAGTCAGATACGCAGTATTTT; CDR3: CASSFGGGPQSDTQYF
D: NA; J: TRBJ1-2; size: NA; V: TRBV30; DNA: TGTGCCTGGAGTGTAGAGCCAAACTATGGCTACACCTTC; CDR3: CAWSVEPNYGYTF
D: NA; J: TRBJ2-2; size: NA; V: TRBV5-6; DNA: TGTGCCAGCAGCGTTTTTTCGGGGGTATACACCGGGGAGCTGTTTTTT; CDR3: CASSVFSGVYTGELFF